This T cell receptor (beta chain) was retrieved from a study of blood T cell repertoires in COVID-19. About the study: Sites across the United States, Italy and Spain contributed samples from acute and convalescent COVID-19.

V lost 3 bases to trimming and J lost 10 bases, with 10 bases between them. Per the germline V gene, CDR1 is KGHSH and CDR2 is LQKENI. The CDR3 extends over 13 amino acids. TCRdb's table, derived via immunoSEQ multiplex PCR, lists solely in-frame clones and lacks some. The sample holds about 250,000 clones, under 85% seen once. J is TRBJ1-6 and V is TRBV18, with TRBD1 as a possible D gene (5 bases). The sequenced sample was peripheral blood. The TCR sequence derives from a woman aged 40 to 50 with active or convalescent COVID-19. The chain's CDR3 is CASSPLQESPLHF. The CDR3 nucleotides read TGTGCCAGCTCACCCCTACAGGAGTCACCCCTCCACTTT.